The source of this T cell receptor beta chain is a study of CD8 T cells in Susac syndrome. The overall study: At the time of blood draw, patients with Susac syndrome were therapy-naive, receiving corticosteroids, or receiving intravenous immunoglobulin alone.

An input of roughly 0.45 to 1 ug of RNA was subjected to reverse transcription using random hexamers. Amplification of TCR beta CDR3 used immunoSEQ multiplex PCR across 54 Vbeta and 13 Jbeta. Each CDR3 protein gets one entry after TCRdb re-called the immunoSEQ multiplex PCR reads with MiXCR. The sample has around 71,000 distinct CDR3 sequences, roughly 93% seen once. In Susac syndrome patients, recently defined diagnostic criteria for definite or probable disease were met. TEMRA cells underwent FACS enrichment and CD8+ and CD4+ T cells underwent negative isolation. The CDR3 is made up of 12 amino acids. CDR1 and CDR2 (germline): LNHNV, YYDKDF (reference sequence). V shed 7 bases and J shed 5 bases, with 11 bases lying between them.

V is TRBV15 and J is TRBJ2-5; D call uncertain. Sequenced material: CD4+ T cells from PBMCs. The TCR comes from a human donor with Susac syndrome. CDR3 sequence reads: CATKKNRETQYF. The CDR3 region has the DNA TGTGCCACCAAAAAAAACCGGGAGACCCAGTACTTC. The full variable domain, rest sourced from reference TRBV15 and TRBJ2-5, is DAMVIQNPRYQVTQFGKPVTLSCSQTLNHNVMYWYQQKSSQAPKLLFHYYDKDFNNEADTPDNFQSRRPNTSFCFLDIRSPGLGDTAMYLCATKKNRETQYFGPGTRLLVL.